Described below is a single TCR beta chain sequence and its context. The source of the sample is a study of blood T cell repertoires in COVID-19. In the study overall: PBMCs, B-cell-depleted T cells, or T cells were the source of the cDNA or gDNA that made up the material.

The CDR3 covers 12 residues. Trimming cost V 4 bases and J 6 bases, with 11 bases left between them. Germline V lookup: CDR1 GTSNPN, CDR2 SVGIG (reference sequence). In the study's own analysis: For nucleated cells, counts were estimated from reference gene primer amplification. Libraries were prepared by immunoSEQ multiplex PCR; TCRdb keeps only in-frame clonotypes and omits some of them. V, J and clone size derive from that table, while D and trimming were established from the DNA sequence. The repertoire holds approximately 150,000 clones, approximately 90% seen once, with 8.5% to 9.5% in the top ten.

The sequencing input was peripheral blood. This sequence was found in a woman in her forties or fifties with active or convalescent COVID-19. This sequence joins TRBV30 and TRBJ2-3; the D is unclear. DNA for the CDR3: TGTGCCTGGACTAGATATGACGATACGCAGTATTTT. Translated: CAWTRYDDTQYF.